This is a list of T cell receptor beta chains from one sample in a study of radiotherapy plus CTLA-4 blockade in lung cancer. Clones were sequenced by immunoSEQ multiplex PCR, and TCRdb holds only the in-frame ones, with some missing. This sample has 35,000 to 55,000 clones, with 65% to 75% found just once. The sample consisted of peripheral blood, taken from a patient treated with radiotherapy plus ipilimumab. The source is a human donor with non-small cell lung cancer who had a partial response to radiotherapy plus ipilimumab. The CDR3 runs from the conserved cysteine through the conserved F or W. Fields, in order: clone size, D gene, J gene, V gene, CDR3 protein, CDR3 DNA. The D gene is left open where the match is weak. Size is stated for part of the rows, as once, few or many counts, or as a class when the clone is expanded.

few	NA	TRBJ2-7	TRBV11-2	CASSTSSYEQYF	TGTGCCAGCAGCACGAGCTCCTACGAGCAGTACTTC
NA	TRBD1	TRBJ1-2	TRBV2	CASRETGQVYGYTF	TGTGCCAGCAGGGAAACGGGACAGGTCTATGGCTACACCTTC
NA	TRBD1	TRBJ2-3	TRBV5-1	CASSLGGTGGADTQYF	TGCGCCAGCAGCTTGGGGGGGACAGGGGGCGCAGATACGCAGTATTTT
NA	NA	TRBJ1-1	TRBV7-2	CASSLYTGNTEAFF	TGTGCCAGCAGCCTGTATACAGGTAACACTGAAGCTTTCTTT
NA	NA	TRBJ1-2	TRBV5-6	CASSLRANYGYTF	TGTGCCAGCAGCTTGCGGGCTAACTATGGCTACACCTTC
NA	NA	TRBJ2-3	TRBV30	CAWAGGTRQYTQYF	TGTGCCTGGGCAGGGGGGACACGCCAGTATACGCAGTATTTT
NA	NA	TRBJ1-1	TRBV7-2	CASSLLQANTEAFF	TGTGCCAGCAGCTTATTACAGGCGAACACTGAAGCTTTCTTT
NA	NA	TRBJ2-1	TRBV15	CATSRATQGVNEQFF	TGTGCCACCAGCAGGGCGACGCAAGGGGTCAATGAGCAGTTCTTC
NA	NA	TRBJ1-2	TRBV6-5	CASSYSAIYGYTF	TGTGCCAGCAGTTACTCCGCGATCTATGGCTACACCTTC
NA	NA	TRBJ1-2	TRBV30	CAWSGGYGYTF	TGTGCCTGGAGCGGGGGATATGGCTACACCTTC
NA	TRBD1	TRBJ1-1	TRBV7-2	CASSSPLPTGVTEAFF	TGTGCCAGCAGCTCCCCGCTACCGACAGGGGTGACTGAAGCTTTCTTT
NA	NA	TRBJ2-2	TRBV6-6	CASSGYTGELFF	TGTGCCAGCAGCGGTTACACCGGGGAGCTGTTTTTT
NA	NA	TRBJ2-1	TRBV6-5	CASTRSGSGNEQFF	TGTGCCAGCACTCGAAGCGGGTCTGGAAATGAGCAGTTCTTC
many	NA	TRBJ2-2	TRBV14	CASSQTRANTGELFF	TGTGCCAGCAGCCAGACCAGGGCGAACACCGGGGAGCTGTTTTTT
NA	NA	TRBJ1-5	TRBV7-2	CASSLSGGNQPQHF	TGTGCCAGCAGCTTATCAGGGGGCAATCAGCCCCAGCATTTT
few	TRBD2	TRBJ2-1	TRBV29-1	CSVLPGGNEQFF	TGCAGCGTCCTTCCGGGGGGGAATGAGCAGTTCTTC
NA	TRBD2	TRBJ2-1	TRBV19	CASSLKRDSYNEQFF	TGTGCCAGTAGTTTAAAGCGGGACTCCTACAATGAGCAGTTCTTC
NA	TRBD2	TRBJ2-7	TRBV29-1	CSVELAGPTSYEQYF	TGCAGCGTGGAACTAGCGGGCCCTACCTCCTACGAGCAGTACTTC
NA	TRBD2	TRBJ2-4	TRBV19	CASSDRLAGAYF	TGTGCCAGTAGTGACAGACTAGCGGGGGCGTACTTC
NA	NA	TRBJ2-5	TRBV7-2	CASGASPPGAQYF	TGTGCCAGCGGGGCCTCACCCCCGGGGGCCCAGTACTTC
NA	TRBD2	TRBJ2-2	TRBV9	CASRASGERSGELLF	TGTGCCAGCAGGGCTAGCGGCGAACGGTCCGGGGAGCTGCTTTTT
NA	TRBD1	TRBJ2-1	TRBV19	CASRVTGGGDEQFF	TGTGCCAGTAGGGTGACAGGGGGGGGTGATGAGCAGTTCTTC
few	NA	TRBJ2-5	TRBV9	CASSVDAGTQETQYF	TGTGCCAGCAGCGTAGATGCGGGGACCCAAGAGACCCAGTACTTC
NA	TRBD1	TRBJ1-1	TRBV7-2	CASSPRGQGQAFF	TGTGCCAGCAGCCCTCGAGGACAGGGTCAAGCTTTCTTT
NA	TRBD2	TRBJ2-1	TRBV18	CASSPPSLGRLAVNEQFF	TGTGCCAGCTCACCACCGTCACTTGGTCGGCTAGCGGTCAATGAGCAGTTCTTC
NA	TRBD1	TRBJ1-1	TRBV5-6	CASSLHDRGSRTEAFF	TGTGCCAGCAGTTTGCACGACAGGGGGAGTCGAACTGAAGCTTTCTTT
NA	NA	TRBJ1-2	TRBV25-1	CASTFGDYYGYTF	TGTGCCAGCACGTTCGGTGACTATTATGGCTACACCTTC
NA	NA	TRBJ2-2	TRBV10-1	CASSEGQNPGELFF	TGCGCCAGCAGTGAGGGACAAAACCCCGGGGAGCTGTTTTTT
NA	NA	TRBJ2-7	TRBV18	CASSPDWQYEQYF	TGTGCCAGCTCACCAGATTGGCAGTACGAGCAGTACTTC
NA	NA	TRBJ2-2	TRBV30	CAWKSDMNTGELFF	TGTGCCTGGAAGTCGGACATGAACACCGGGGAGCTGTTTTTT
NA	TRBD2	TRBJ2-1	TRBV4-3	CASSQDRGLAGDYEQFF	TGCGCCAGCAGCCAAGATCGGGGACTAGCGGGTGACTATGAGCAGTTCTTC
NA	TRBD2	TRBJ2-7	TRBV5-4	CASSRRLAGTRPSSEQYF	TGTGCCAGCAGCCGGAGACTAGCGGGGACTCGCCCCTCTAGCGAGCAGTACTTC
NA	TRBD2	TRBJ2-2	TRBV19	CASSISAGRPELFF	TGTGCCAGTAGTATATCAGCGGGGCGACCAGAGCTGTTTTTT
NA	TRBD1	TRBJ1-5	TRBV6-6	CAISTGPNEPQHF	TGTGCCATTTCGACAGGGCCTAATGAGCCCCAGCATTTT
NA	TRBD1	TRBJ1-2	TRBV5-4	CASSVPNRGTNYGYTF	TGTGCCAGCAGCGTGCCGAACAGGGGCACAAACTATGGCTACACCTTC
NA	NA	TRBJ2-7	TRBV2	CASSRQSYEQYF	TGTGCCAGCAGTCGACAGTCTTACGAGCAGTACTTC
NA	NA	TRBJ1-4	TRBV18	CASSPLPGSSEKLFF	TGTGCCAGCTCACCGCTCCCGGGGAGTAGTGAAAAACTGTTTTTT
once	TRBD1	TRBJ1-1	TRBV2	CASSVRQGVAFF	TGTGCCAGCAGTGTTCGACAGGGTGTAGCTTTCTTT
NA	TRBD1	TRBJ2-3	TRBV5-1	CASSLGGTGRGTDTQYF	TGCGCCAGCAGCTTGGGGGGGACAGGGCGAGGCACAGATACGCAGTATTTT
NA	NA	TRBJ2-6	TRBV6-1	CASSGQPLSGANVLTF	TGTGCCAGCAGTGGACAGCCACTCTCTGGGGCCAACGTCCTGACTTTC